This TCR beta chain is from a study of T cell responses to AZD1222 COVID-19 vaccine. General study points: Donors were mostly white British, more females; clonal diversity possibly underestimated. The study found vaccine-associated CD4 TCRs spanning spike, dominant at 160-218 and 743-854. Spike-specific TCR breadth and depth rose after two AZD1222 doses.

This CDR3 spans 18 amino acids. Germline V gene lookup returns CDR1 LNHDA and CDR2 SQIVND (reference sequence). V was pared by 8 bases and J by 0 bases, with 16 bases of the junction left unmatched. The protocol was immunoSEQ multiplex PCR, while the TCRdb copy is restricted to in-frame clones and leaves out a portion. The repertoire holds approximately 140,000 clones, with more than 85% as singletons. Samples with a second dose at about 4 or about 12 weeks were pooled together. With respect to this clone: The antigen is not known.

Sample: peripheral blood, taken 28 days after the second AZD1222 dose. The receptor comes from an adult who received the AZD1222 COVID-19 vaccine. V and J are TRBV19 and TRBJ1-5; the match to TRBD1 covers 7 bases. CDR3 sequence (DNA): TGTGCCAGTTCCTTCCAAATCGGCAGGGGGATTAGCAATCAGCCCCAGCATTTT. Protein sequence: CASSFQIGRGISNQPQHF.